This TCR beta chain was documented in a study of T cell repertoires in cytomegalovirus infection (dated by TCRdb to about 2019). Broadly, across the study: The HLA type of each donor mattered for the analysis, because public TCR beta signatures pointed to carriage of CMV infection along with the matching HLA type. Overall results and qualifications from the work: In both this cohort and an independent cohort of over 350 donors, the cumulative frequency of public TCR beta family members distinguished carriers of CMV infection plus the relevant HLA type. The ex vivo response was dominated by HLA-C-restricted CMV-specific TCR beta clonotypes, which also provided the single most frequent clonotype in two of eight donors.

From its cysteine to its phenylalanine, the CDR3 spans 14 amino acids. Only CDR3 DNA remains: 42 bases, in frame from the first base. In the germline V gene, CDR1 corresponds to MGHRA and CDR2 to YSYEKL. Comment on this clonotype: Its antigen is not yet known. The junction shows a germline mismatch at one end, possibly a read error.

Sequenced on an Illumina HiSeq 1500. TCRdb applied fastp at Q25 and MiXCR to the public reads, then kept only in-frame beta chains. Merged by CDR3 protein, the rows form single entries marked with the most common genes and DNA. The table for this sample lists under 850,000 distinct CDR3 sequences; 35% to 40% of them were counted only once. The ten most abundant clones make up under 3.5% of the sample. The sequence joins TRBV4-1 to TRBJ2-1; TRBD1 is a possible D gene, resting on 5 matching bases. This receptor was obtained from a human donor in good health (CMV status not recorded). Some clones in this sample may be carry-over from other donors' samples. Sequencing used PBMCs. CDR3 region: CASSQETDYNEQFF. The nucleotide sequence reads TGTGCCAGCAGCCAGGAGACAGATTACAATGAGCAGTTCTTC.